This entry is about one T cell receptor beta chain. Which antigen it targets is not known. No quality values exist for individual bases; no much larger clone is one base distant. These data come from a study of blood T cell repertoires in COVID-19 (dated by TCRdb to the early 2020s). For context, the study as a whole: The collaborator samples originated in the United States, Italy and Spain and spanned the acute and convalescent phases of COVID-19. Subjects who had been exposed to COVID-19, were actively infected with it, or had recovered from it provided the deeply sampled blood TCRbeta repertoires that made up the dataset. Where available, HLA class I and class II types were obtained from metadata supplied by the sample provider rather than from assay-based typing. Samples were obtained from the ongoing ImmuneRACE study (first 160 participants) and from 1,254 subjects provided by 6 global collaborators. The sample metadata nearly always contained a de-identified subject ID, COVID-19 status, age in years and sex. The repertoires were released in a freely available public database meant as a resource for research on the immune response to SARS-CoV-2. The prospective study material was composed of cDNA or gDNA derived from T cells, B-cell-depleted T cells, or PBMCs.

Each collaborating institution followed its own protocols to collect whole blood in K2EDTA tubes. For TCRbeta analysis, collaborators shipped samples in one of three forms: frozen whole blood, isolated PBMCs, or DNA extracted from either of those sample types. TCRbeta CDR3 regions were amplified from genomic DNA using the immunoSEQ Assay, a bias-controlled multiplex PCR. Concerning the study's data processing: The number of nucleated cells in each sample was estimated by amplification of reference gene primers within the assay. Sequence reads were collapsed and filtered to measure the absolute abundance of every unique TCRbeta CDR3 rearrangement. For each sample, productive Simpson clonality was calculated by taking the square root of Simpson's diversity index across productive rearrangements. Not all clones reach the TCRdb copy of this immuneACCESS table, which keeps in-frame sequences only. Checked studies attribute under half of the gap to unresolved V genes and leave the rest unexplained. The D gene and trimming were derived from the DNA, and the V and J assignments and clone size from that table. In all, the sample holds roughly 100,000 clones, and 85% to 90% of those were seen once. The ten most abundant clones make up roughly 15% of the sample.

Summary of the overall study and its limitations: The amount of clinical and demographic metadata varied by source and participant and was provided uncurated.

V has 5 bases trimmed and J has 0 bases trimmed; junction bases matching no gene number 4. CDR1 SGHNT and CDR2 YYREEE are derived from the germline V gene (reference sequence). From the cysteine up to the phenylalanine, the CDR3 has a length of 15 residues. Just the 45-base CDR3 DNA is kept, in frame starting at base 1. The chain links TRBV5-4 with TRBJ2-1; TRBD2 matches 8 bases in the middle. Material for sequencing was peripheral blood. This sequence was found in a man aged 50 to 60 with acute or convalescent COVID-19. The DNA sequence is as follows: TGTGCCAGCAGTCAAAGCGGGAGCTCCTACAATGAGCAGTTCTTC. The encoded protein is CASSQSGSSYNEQFF.